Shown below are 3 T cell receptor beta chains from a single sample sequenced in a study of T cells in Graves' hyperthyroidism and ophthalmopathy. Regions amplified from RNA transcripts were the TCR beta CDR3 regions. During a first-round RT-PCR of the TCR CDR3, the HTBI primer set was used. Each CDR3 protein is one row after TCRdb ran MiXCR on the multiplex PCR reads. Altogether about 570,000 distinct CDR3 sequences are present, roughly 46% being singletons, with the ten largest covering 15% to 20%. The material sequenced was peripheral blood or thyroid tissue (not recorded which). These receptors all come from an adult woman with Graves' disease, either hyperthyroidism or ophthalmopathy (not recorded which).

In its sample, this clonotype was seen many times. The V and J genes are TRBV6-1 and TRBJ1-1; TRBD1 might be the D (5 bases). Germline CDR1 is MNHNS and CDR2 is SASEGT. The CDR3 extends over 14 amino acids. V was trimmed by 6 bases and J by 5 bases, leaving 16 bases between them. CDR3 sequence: CASRLDAGGTEAFF. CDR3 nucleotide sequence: TGTGCCAGCAGATTAGACGCGGGGGGAACTGAAGCTTTCTTT.

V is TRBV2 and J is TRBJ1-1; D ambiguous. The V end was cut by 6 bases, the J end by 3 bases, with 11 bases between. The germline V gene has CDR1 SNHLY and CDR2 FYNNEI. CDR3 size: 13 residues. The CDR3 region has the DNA TGTGCCAGCAGAGATCTTGCGGACACTGAAGCTTTCTTT. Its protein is CASRDLADTEAFF.

CDR3 sequence reads: CASSGDRQIGGYTF. The CDR3 DNA reads TGTGCCAGTAGTGGGGACCGCCAAATCGGGGGCTACACCTTC. The chain carries TRBV19 and TRBJ1-2; the D gene is possibly TRBD1 (5 bases). V was clipped by 5 bases and J by 8 bases, with 18 bases between them. Per germline, CDR1 LNHDA and CDR2 SQIVND (reference sequence). The CDR3 is made up of 14 amino acids. Drawing the rest from reference TRBV19 and TRBJ1-2, the complete variable domain is DGGITQSPKYLFRKEGQNVTLSCEQNLNHDAMYWYRQDPGQGLRLIYYSQIVNDFQKGDIAEGYSVSREKKESFPLTVTSAQKNPTAFYLCASSGDRQIGGYTFGSGTRLTVV.